Following are 21 T cell receptor beta chains from one sample sequenced in a study of blood T cell repertoires in COVID-19. The table came from immunoSEQ multiplex PCR; TCRdb's copy has only in-frame clones and leaves some out. The repertoire holds over 200,000 clones, with 89% as singletons. What was sequenced was peripheral blood. These receptors came from a man between 60 and 70 years old who had recovered from COVID-19.

The chain employs TRBV5-1 and TRBJ2-7; TRBD2 aligns across 14 bases. CDR1 is SGHRS, CDR2 YFSETQ, per germline. J was trimmed by 2 bases and V by 4 bases; bases with no gene match: 5. The CDR3 sequence is 16 residues long. CDR3 coding DNA: TGCGCCAGCAGCCAACCGACTAGCGGGGGGGCCTACGAGCAGTACTTC. It yields the protein CASSQPTSGGAYEQYF.

V gene TRBV6-5 combines with J gene TRBJ1-3; maybe TRBD1 (5 bases). Germline V gene lookup returns CDR1 MNHEY and CDR2 SVGAGI. The CDR3 sequence is 15 residues long. The V gene lost 8 bases and the J gene lost 4 bases, with 18 bases spanning the gap. CDR3 in amino acids: CASFRATDFGNTIYF. CDR3 in DNA: TGTGCCAGCTTTAGAGCGACAGATTTCGGAAACACCATATATTTT.

In this sample, this clone turned up once. V and J are TRBV5-1 and TRBJ2-7, with TRBD1 as a possible D gene (6 bases). There are 12 residues in the CDR3. CDR1 SGHRS and CDR2 YFSETQ come from the germline V gene. V shed 4 bases and J shed 3 bases, with 8 bases lying between them. The DNA of the CDR3 is TGCGCCAGCAGCACAGGGAACTACGAGCAGTACTTC. Translating it yields CASSTGNYEQYF.

This clone has a handful of counts. CDR3 residues: CASSQALGGNEQFF. The CDR3 DNA sequence: TGCGCCAGCAGCCAAGCCCTTGGGGGGAATGAGCAGTTCTTC. The J gene is TRBJ2-1, the V gene TRBV4-1; weak D call: TRBD2 (6 bases). Trimming shortened V by 1 base and J by 7 bases, and 11 bases separated the two germline ends. CDR3 size: 14 residues. Per germline, CDR1 MGHRA and CDR2 YSYEKL.

The table lists this clone with a few counts. V is TRBV6-5 and J is TRBJ1-1, with D tentatively TRBD1 (5 bases). Trimming removed 2 bases from V and 1 base from J, with 8 bases in between. The CDR3 contains 14 residues. Germline CDR1 is MNHEY and CDR2 is SVGAGI. In nucleotides, the CDR3 is TGTGCCAGCAGTTACCAGGGTGCGAACACTGAAGCTTTCTTT. Its translation: CASSYQGANTEAFF.

The gene calls are TRBV19 and TRBJ1-2; 7 bases line up with TRBD1. This CDR3 contains 14 residues. With V trimmed by 5 bases and J by 0 bases, 3 bases remained unmatched. Germline V gene lookup returns CDR1 LNHDA and CDR2 SQIVND (reference sequence). The CDR3 region is CASSLTGANYGYTF. DNA for the CDR3: TGTGCCAGTAGTCTCACAGGGGCTAACTATGGCTACACCTTC.

This chain joins TRBV5-1 and TRBJ2-3; 11 bases are shared with TRBD2. The V gene's germline CDR1 is SGHRS and CDR2 YFSETQ. CDR3 length: 16 amino acids. The J segment lost 4 bases and the V segment lost 1 base, leaving 5 bases of the junction unmatched. The CDR3 spells CASSLPTSGIPDTQYF. In DNA, the CDR3 is TGCGCCAGCAGCTTGCCGACTAGCGGGATCCCAGATACGCAGTATTTT. Variable domain in full (rest from reference TRBV5-1 and TRBJ2-3): KAGVTQTPRYLIKTRGQQVTLSCSPISGHRSVSWYQQTPGQGLQFLFEYFSETQRNKGNFPGRFSGRQFSNSRSEMNVSTLELGDSALYLCASSLPTSGIPDTQYFGPGTRLTVL.

The CDR3 DNA reads as TGTGCCAGCAGTGTGACTAGCGGGGGTTTAGAGCAGTACTTC. Translation: CASSVTSGGLEQYF. The V and J genes are TRBV2 and TRBJ2-7; 12 nucleotides line up with TRBD2. V shed 4 bases, J shed 7 bases, and the junction held 5 bases outside the gene matches. The germline V gene encodes CDR1 SNHLY and CDR2 FYNNEI. The CDR3 consists of 14 residues. The full variable domain, completed using reference TRBV2 and TRBJ2-7, is EPEVTQTPSHQVTQMGQEVILRCVPISNHLYFYWYRQILGQKVEFLVSFYNNEISEKSEIFDDQFSVERPDGSNFTLKIRSTKLEDSAMYFCASSVTSGGLEQYFGPGTRLTVT.

The gene calls are TRBV11-2 and TRBJ2-7, with a weak D call TRBD2 (5 bases). This CDR3 has 18 amino acids. Germline values: CDR1 SGHAT, CDR2 FQNNGV. V was shortened by 1 base and J by 4 bases, with 23 bases between the two germline ends. The chain's CDR3 is CASSLGSNIGGPGYEQYF. CDR3 bases: TGTGCCAGCAGCTTAGGGTCGAATATAGGAGGCCCTGGATACGAGCAGTACTTC.

The rearrangement joins TRBV19 to TRBJ1-1; D is perhaps TRBD1 (6 bases). The V gene's germline CDR1 is LNHDA and CDR2 SQIVND (reference sequence). This CDR3 has 13 amino acids. Trimming took 6 bases from V and 4 from J, leaving 12 bases between them. CDR3 sequence: CASSPGAGTEAFF. The DNA of the CDR3 is TGTGCCAGTAGCCCAGGGGCGGGCACTGAAGCTTTCTTT.

The rearrangement joins TRBV7-2 to TRBJ2-7, with 8 bases identical to TRBD2. The germline gives CDR1 SGHTA, CDR2 FQGNSA. The CDR3 consists of 16 residues. The V segment lost 6 bases and the J segment 0 bases; nucleotides outside the gene matches: 10. The CDR3 DNA sequence: TGTGCCAGCAGTCGCCGGATACTAGCGGACTCCTACGAGCAGTACTTC. This translates into CASSRRILADSYEQYF.

This chain joins TRBV5-1 and TRBJ2-3; 8 bases are shared with TRBD1. Germline values: CDR1 SGHRS, CDR2 YFSETQ. Unmatched junction bases numbered 10, after V lost 1 base and J lost 6 bases. This CDR3 is built from 16 residues. Here the CDR3 DNA reads TGCGCCAGCAGCTTGACAGGGGGTCACCTGGGCGATACGCAGTATTTT. This codes for CASSLTGGHLGDTQYF.

The rearrangement links TRBV30 to TRBJ1-1, with D perhaps matching TRBD1 (5 bases). The V gene's germline CDR1 is GTSNPN and CDR2 SVGIG (reference sequence). Trimming removed 1 base from V and 3 bases from J, with 18 bases in between. This CDR3 is 16 amino acids long. The CDR3 is CAWSGVWGRAHTEAFF. Here the CDR3 DNA reads TGTGCCTGGAGTGGAGTGTGGGGCAGGGCGCACACTGAAGCTTTCTTT.

The rearrangement links TRBV7-8 to TRBJ2-3, with 13 bases fitting TRBD2. The germline V gene encodes CDR1 SGHVS and CDR2 FQNEAQ. The junction had 5 bases not matched to a gene; V was cut back by 5 bases and J by 6 bases. This CDR3 is built from 15 residues. The CDR3 sequence is CASSQLAGGWDTQYF. CDR3 bases: TGTGCCAGCAGCCAACTAGCGGGGGGGTGGGATACGCAGTATTTT.

The chain recombines TRBV29-1 with TRBJ1-1; D not resolved. Germline assignment: CDR1 SQVTM and CDR2 ANQGSEA. V was trimmed by 4 bases and J by 0 bases, leaving 9 bases between them. The CDR3 spans 13 residues. DNA of the CDR3: TGCAGCGTTGTTCCACACATGAACACTGAAGCTTTCTTT. It is translated as CSVVPHMNTEAFF.

With regard to this clone: In the same sample, other DNA sequences code for this CDR3. This sequence joins TRBV7-3 and TRBJ2-1; 8 positions agree with TRBD1. The CDR3 consists of 15 residues. CDR1 is SGHTA, CDR2 FQGTGA, per germline. V dropped 2 bases and J dropped 0; count of bases not matched to a gene: 0. CDR3 protein: CASSLDRGSYNEQFF. In DNA, the CDR3 is TGTGCCAGCAGCTTAGACAGGGGCTCCTACAATGAGCAGTTCTTC.

The chain is built from TRBV2 and TRBJ1-5; D gene ambiguous. V shed 10 bases and J shed 5 bases, with 15 bases lying between them. CDR3 length equals 13 residues. CDR1 and CDR2 from the germline V gene are SNHLY and FYNNEI. The CDR3, as DNA: TGTGCCACCTCGGAACAGAGGGATCAGCCCCAGCATTTT. Its protein is CATSEQRDQPQHF.

V is TRBV2 and J is TRBJ1-2, with TRBD1 matching 9 bases. This CDR3 is 15 amino acids long. J lost 7 bases, V lost 0 bases, and 6 bases had no gene match. Per the germline V gene, CDR1 is SNHLY and CDR2 is FYNNEI. DNA of the CDR3: TGTGCCAGCAGTGAAGCGGGGACAGGGTGGTCTGGCTACACCTTC. Translated, it gives CASSEAGTGWSGYTF.

This clone occurred a few times. The chain uses TRBV11-3 and TRBJ2-7; TRBD1 aligns across 9 bases. The junction had 6 bases not matched to a gene; V was cut back by 5 bases and J by 1 base. Per germline, CDR1 SGHNT and CDR2 YENEEA. CDR3 length: 15 residues. The CDR3 loop is CASSLGQGDSYEQYF. In nucleotides, the CDR3 is TGTGCCAGCAGCCTGGGACAGGGCGATTCCTACGAGCAGTACTTC.

This chain joins TRBV11-2 and TRBJ1-3; 8 positions agree with TRBD1. From germline, CDR1 is SGHAT and CDR2 FQNNGV. CDR3 length: 17 residues. Trimming at V came to 4 bases and at J to 6 bases, leaving 14 bases not matched to a gene. CDR3 loop: CASSSLRGRGLANTIYF. The CDR3 bases are TGTGCCAGCAGCTCCCTCCGGGGCAGGGGGCTGGCAAACACCATATATTTT.

V and J are TRBV2 and TRBJ1-5, with a tentative D call TRBD1 (6 bases). V shed 3 bases and J shed 5 bases, with 11 bases lying between them. CDR1 and CDR2 (germline): SNHLY, FYNNEI. The length of the CDR3 is 14 residues. This chain's CDR3 is CASSDRGWDQPQHF. CDR3 sequence (DNA): TGTGCCAGCAGTGACAGGGGTTGGGATCAGCCCCAGCATTTT.